This T cell receptor beta chain was profiled in a study of T cell responses to AZD1222 COVID-19 vaccine. Study observations and caveats: The repertoires were collected only after the peak T cell response. Unmutated variant regions are reportedly the target of nearly half of TCRs that are spike-specific.

Assay: immunoSEQ multiplex PCR; the TCRdb copy retains only in-frame clones and omits some. The sample has some 150,000 clones; around 90% are singletons. Worth noting for this clone: Its antigen remains unidentified.

Germline CDR1 is LNHDA and CDR2 is SQIVND (reference sequence). The CDR3 runs 17 residues. V was trimmed by 6 bases and J by 4 bases, leaving 24 bases between them. The input for sequencing was peripheral blood, taken 28 days after the second dose of the MenACWY control vaccine. The source is an adult who received the MenACWY meningococcal vaccine as a control. The chain joins TRBV19 to TRBJ1-2, with D unresolved. CDR3 sequence reads: CASSQRMGTMEAYGYTF. CDR3 DNA sequence: TGTGCCAGTAGCCAACGTATGGGTACAATGGAAGCCTATGGCTACACCTTC. The full variable domain, with the rest looked up from reference TRBV19 and TRBJ1-2, is DGGITQSPKYLFRKEGQNVTLSCEQNLNHDAMYWYRQDPGQGLRLIYYSQIVNDFQKGDIAEGYSVSREKKESFPLTVTSAQKNPTAFYLCASSQRMGTMEAYGYTFGSGTRLTVV.